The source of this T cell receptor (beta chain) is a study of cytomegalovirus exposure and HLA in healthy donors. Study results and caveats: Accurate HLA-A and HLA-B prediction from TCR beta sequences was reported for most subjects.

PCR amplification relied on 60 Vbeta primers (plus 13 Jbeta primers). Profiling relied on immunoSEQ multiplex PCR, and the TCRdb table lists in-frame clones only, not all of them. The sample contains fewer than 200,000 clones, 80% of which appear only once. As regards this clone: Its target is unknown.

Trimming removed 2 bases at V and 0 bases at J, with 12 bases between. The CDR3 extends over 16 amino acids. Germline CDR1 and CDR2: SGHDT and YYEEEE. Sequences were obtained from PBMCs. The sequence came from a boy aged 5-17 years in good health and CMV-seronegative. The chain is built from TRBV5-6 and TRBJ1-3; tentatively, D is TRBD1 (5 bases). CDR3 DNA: TGTGCCAGCAGCTTCAGACGGGGGAGCTCTGGAAACACCATATATTTT. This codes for CASSFRRGSSGNTIYF.